This T cell receptor (beta chain) was identified during a study of vaccination and CD4 T cells after COVID-19. Sequencing of cultured CD4+ T cell DNA used the Oncomine TCR Beta short-read assay. TCRdb re-called the PCR reads through MiXCR, storing one row per CDR3 protein. The repertoire consists of about 19,000 distinct CDR3 sequences, with approximately 38% occurring once and the leading ten covering roughly 13%. Worth noting for this clonotype: Its antigen is not known.

Described treatment: approximately 9-day PBMC culture with coronavirus spike peptide pools or control peptides (ViraFEST assay). Germline V gives CDR1 MNHEY, CDR2 SVGAGI. There are 13 residues in the CDR3. The germline V and J ends were trimmed by 2 bases and 10 bases, with 9 bases remaining between them. This chain links TRBV6-5 with TRBJ1-6; no definite D call. The specimen was cultured CD4+ T cells from blood. The receptor comes from a human donor with COVID-19. CDR3 residues: CASSYDYSSPLHF. The CDR3 coding sequence is TGTGCCAGCAGTTACGATTACTCGTCACCCCTCCACTTT.